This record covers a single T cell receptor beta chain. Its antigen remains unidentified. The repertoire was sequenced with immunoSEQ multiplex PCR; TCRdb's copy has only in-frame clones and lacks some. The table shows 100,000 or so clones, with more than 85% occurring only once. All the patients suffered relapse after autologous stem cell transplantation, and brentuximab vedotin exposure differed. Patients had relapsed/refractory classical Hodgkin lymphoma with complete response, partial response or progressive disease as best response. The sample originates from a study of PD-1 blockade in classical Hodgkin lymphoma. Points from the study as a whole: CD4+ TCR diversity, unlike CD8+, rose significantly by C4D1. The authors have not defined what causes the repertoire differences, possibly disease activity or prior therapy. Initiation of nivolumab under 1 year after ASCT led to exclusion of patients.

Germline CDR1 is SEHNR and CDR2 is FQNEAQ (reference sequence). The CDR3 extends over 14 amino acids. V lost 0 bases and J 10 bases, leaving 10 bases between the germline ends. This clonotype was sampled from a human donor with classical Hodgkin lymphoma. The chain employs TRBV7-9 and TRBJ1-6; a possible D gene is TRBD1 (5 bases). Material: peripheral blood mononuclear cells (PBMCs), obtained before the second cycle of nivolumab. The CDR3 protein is CASSLAGGDSPLHF. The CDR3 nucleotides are TGTGCCAGCAGCTTAGCTGGGGGGGACTCACCCCTCCACTTT.